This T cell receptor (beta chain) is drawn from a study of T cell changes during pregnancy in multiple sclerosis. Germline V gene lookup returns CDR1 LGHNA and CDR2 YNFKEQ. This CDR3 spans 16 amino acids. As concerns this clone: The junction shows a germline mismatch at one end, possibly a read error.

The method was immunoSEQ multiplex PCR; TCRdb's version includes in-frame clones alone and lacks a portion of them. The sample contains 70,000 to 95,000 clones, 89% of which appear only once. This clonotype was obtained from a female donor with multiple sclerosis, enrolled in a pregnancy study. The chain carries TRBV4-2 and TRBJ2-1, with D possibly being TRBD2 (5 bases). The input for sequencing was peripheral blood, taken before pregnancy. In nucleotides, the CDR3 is TGTGCCAGCAGCCAGGTAGGACTTGGCTCCGACAATGAGCAGTTCTTC. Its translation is CASSQVGLGSDNEQFF.